This is a list of T cell receptor beta chains from one sample in a study of T cell repertoires in cytomegalovirus infection. TCRdb redid the calling of the reads with MiXCR, one entry per CDR3 protein. The data contain 110,000 to 150,000 distinct CDR3 sequences, about 6.3% of them singletons. Sequenced input: PBMCs. The receptors here all came from a human donor in good health (CMV status not recorded). Some clones in this sample may be carry-over from other donors' samples. CDR3s include the opening cysteine and the closing phenylalanine or tryptophan. A D gene is named only where the DNA matches it firmly. The size field is filled for only some rows; it gives once, few, many or a size class.

DNA	CDR3	J	size	D	V
TGCAGCGTTGAACAGGGGAACGGCTACACCTTC	CSVEQGNGYTF	TRBJ1-2	few	NA	TRBV29-1
TGTGCCAGCGTCACACCCACTTTCGGAGAGACCCAGTACTTC	CASVTPTFGETQYF	TRBJ2-5	many	NA	TRBV6-2/TRBV6-3
TGTGCCACCGGGGAGGGGATCCCCCACGAGCAGTACTTC	CATGEGIPHEQYF	TRBJ2-7	NA	TRBD2	TRBV15
TGCAGTGCTAGAGTAGGTGGAAACACCATATATTTT	CSARVGGNTIYF	TRBJ1-3	few	NA	TRBV20-1
TGTGCCAGTAAAAGAGCCGCCGTTGACAACGTCCTGACTTTC	CASKRAAVDNVLTF	TRBJ2-6	many	NA	TRBV19
TGTGCCAGCAGCTATATTGGGAGGGGCGGGGAGCTGTTTTTT	CASSYIGRGGELFF	TRBJ2-2	many	TRBD2	TRBV7-2
TGTGCCAGCAGCGGATCCGGGATAATAAACCAGCCCCAGCATTTT	CASSGSGIINQPQHF	TRBJ1-5	NA	NA	TRBV6-2/TRBV6-3
TGTGCCAGCAGCCAAATGTTGGGGACGGGTACCTACGAGCAGTACTTC	CASSQMLGTGTYEQYF	TRBJ2-7	NA	NA	TRBV14
TGTGCCAGCAGCCCCCTAGGCTTGGAGACCCAGTACTTC	CASSPLGLETQYF	TRBJ2-5	many	NA	TRBV3-1
TGTGCCAGCAGCTCGACCTCCGGGACAAATAAAGCTTTCTTT	CASSSTSGTNKAFF	TRBJ1-1	many	NA	TRBV7-9
TGCAGTGCCCCGGTTGGGGGGAACACTGAAGCTTTCTTT	CSAPVGGNTEAFF	TRBJ1-1	many	NA	TRBV20-1
TGTGCCAGTAGCCGCGACAGGGGGCTTGGCTACACCTTC	CASSRDRGLGYTF	TRBJ1-2	NA	TRBD1	TRBV19
TGTGCCAGCAGCCTCAGTGGCCAGAACTTCGGTGAGCAGTTCTTC	CASSLSGQNFGEQFF	TRBJ2-1	NA	NA	TRBV5-4
TGTGCCAGCAGCTTAGAAAGTCCCGCACTTGAAGAGACCCAGTACTTC	CASSLESPALEETQYF	TRBJ2-5	many	NA	TRBV7-2
TGTGCCAGTACCCGGGGGTGGGCCGGGGAGCTGTTTTTT	CASTRGWAGELFF	TRBJ2-2	many	NA	TRBV19
TGTGCCAGCAGCGTTTACGGGGGGCCCTTAAACAATGAGCAGTTCTTC	CASSVYGGPLNNEQFF	TRBJ2-1	NA	NA	TRBV12-3/TRBV12-4
TGTGCCAGCAGCTTTCTTCCGGGACAGGGAGGAAACTATGGCTACACCTTC	CASSFLPGQGGNYGYTF	TRBJ1-2	few	TRBD1	TRBV5-8
TGTGCCAGCAGCCCAAGACAGGGAACCGGGGAGCTGTTTTTT	CASSPRQGTGELFF	TRBJ2-2	NA	TRBD1	TRBV13
TGCGCCAGCAGCCTTAGCGGTCTAGCGGGGAGCAATGAGCAGTTCTTC	CASSLSGLAGSNEQFF	TRBJ2-1	NA	TRBD2	TRBV5-1
TGTGCCTCCTCCTGGACAGAGGGTTACGAGCAGTACTTC	CASSWTEGYEQYF	TRBJ2-7	many	NA	TRBV7-2
TGTGCCAGCAGTTACGGGACAGGGGATCCCGGGGAGCTGTTTTTT	CASSYGTGDPGELFF	TRBJ2-2	many	TRBD1	TRBV6-5
TGTGCCAGCAGCCAGGATTTCGGGAATAATTCACCCCTCCACTTT	CASSQDFGNNSPLHF	TRBJ1-6	NA	NA	TRBV14
TGCAGTGCGCTCCAGGAAAACTCCTACAATGAGCAGTTCTTC	CSALQENSYNEQFF	TRBJ2-1	few	NA	TRBV20-1
TGTGCCAGCAGTACCTCCCATGACAGGGGGTCCTTTCAGCCCCAGCATTTT	CASSTSHDRGSFQPQHF	TRBJ1-5	many	TRBD1	TRBV6-6